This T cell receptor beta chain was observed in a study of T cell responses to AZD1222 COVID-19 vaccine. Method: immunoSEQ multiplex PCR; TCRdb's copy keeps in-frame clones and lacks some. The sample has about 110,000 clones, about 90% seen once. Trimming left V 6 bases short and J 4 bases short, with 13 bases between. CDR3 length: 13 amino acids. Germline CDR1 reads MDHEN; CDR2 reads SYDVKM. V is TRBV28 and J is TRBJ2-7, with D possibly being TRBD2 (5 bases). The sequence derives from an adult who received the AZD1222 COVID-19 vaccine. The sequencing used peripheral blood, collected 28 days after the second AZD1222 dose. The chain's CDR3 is CASRTSASYEQYF. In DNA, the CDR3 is TGTGCCAGCAGAACTAGTGCGTCTTACGAGCAGTACTTC.